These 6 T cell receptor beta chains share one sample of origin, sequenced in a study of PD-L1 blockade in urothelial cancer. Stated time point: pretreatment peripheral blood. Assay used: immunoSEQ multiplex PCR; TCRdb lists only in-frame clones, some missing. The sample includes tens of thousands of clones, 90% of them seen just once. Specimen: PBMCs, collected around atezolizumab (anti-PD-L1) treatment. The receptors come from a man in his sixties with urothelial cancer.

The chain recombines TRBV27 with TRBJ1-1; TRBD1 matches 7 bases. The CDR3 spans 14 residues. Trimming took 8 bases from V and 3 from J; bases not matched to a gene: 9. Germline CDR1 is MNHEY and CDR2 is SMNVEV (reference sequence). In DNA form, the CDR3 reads TGTGCCAGCCTCCATCGACAGGGCGACACTGAAGCTTTCTTT. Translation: CASLHRQGDTEAFF.

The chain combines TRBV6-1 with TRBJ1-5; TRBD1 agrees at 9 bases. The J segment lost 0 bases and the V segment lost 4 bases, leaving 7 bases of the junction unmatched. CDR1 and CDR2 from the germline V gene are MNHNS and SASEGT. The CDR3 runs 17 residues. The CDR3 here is CASSVITGGYSNQPQHF. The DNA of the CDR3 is TGTGCCAGCAGTGTAATTACAGGGGGCTATAGCAATCAGCCCCAGCATTTT.

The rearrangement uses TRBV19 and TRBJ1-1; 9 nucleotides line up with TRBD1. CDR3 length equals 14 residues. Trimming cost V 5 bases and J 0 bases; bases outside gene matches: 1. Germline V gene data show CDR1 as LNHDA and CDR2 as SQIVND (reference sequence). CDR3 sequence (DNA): TGTGCCAGTAGTTGGGACAGGGTGAACACTGAAGCTTTCTTT. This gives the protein CASSWDRVNTEAFF.

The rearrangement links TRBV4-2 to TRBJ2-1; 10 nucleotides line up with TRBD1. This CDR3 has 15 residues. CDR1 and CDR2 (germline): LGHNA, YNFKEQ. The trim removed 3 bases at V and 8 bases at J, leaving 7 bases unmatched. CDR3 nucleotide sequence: TGTGCCAGCAGCCAGACGGGACAGGGGAGGGATGAGCAGTTCTTC. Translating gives CASSQTGQGRDEQFF.

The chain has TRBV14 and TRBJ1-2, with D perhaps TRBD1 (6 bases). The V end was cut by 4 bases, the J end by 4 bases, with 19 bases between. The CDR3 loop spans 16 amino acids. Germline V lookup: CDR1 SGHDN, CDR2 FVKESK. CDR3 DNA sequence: TGTGCCAGCAGCCCTACCCCACGGGGGGCCGCCTATGGCTACACCTTC. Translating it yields CASSPTPRGAAYGYTF.

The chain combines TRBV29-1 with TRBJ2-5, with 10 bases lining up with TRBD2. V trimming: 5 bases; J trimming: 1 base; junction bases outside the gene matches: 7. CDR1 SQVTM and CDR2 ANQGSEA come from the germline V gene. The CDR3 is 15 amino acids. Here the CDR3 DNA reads TGCAGCGTTCGCGGGACTAGCGCAAGCCAAGAGACCCAGTACTTC. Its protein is CSVRGTSASQETQYF.